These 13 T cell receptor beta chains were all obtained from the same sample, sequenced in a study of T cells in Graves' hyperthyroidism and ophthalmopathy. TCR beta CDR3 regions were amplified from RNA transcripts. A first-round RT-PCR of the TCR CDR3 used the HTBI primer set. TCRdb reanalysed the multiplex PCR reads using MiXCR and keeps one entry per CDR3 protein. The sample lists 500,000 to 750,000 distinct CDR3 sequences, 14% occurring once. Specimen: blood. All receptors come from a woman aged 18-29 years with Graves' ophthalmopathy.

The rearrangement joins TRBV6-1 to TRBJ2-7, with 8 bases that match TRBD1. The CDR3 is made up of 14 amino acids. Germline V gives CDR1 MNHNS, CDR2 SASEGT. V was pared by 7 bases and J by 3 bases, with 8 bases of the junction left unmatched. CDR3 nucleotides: TGTGCCAGCACCTCCCCACAGGGGGTCTACGAGCAGTACTTC. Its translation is CASTSPQGVYEQYF.

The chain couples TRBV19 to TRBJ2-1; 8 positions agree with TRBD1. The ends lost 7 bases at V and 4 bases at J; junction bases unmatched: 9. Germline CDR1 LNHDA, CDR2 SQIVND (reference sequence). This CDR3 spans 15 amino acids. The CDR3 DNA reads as TGTGCCAGTACCCATGGACAGGGACCGTACAATGAGCAGTTCTTC. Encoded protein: CASTHGQGPYNEQFF.

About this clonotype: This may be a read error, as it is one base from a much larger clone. CDR3 region: CASSLVSVRALNTEAFF. In DNA form, the CDR3 reads TGTGCCAGCAGCTTAGTGAGTGTTCGGGCTCTAAACACTGAAGCTTTCTTT. The chain couples TRBV7-2 to TRBJ1-1; D is undetermined. CDR3 length: 17 residues. The germline V and J ends were trimmed by 1 base and 2 bases, with 17 bases remaining between them. Germline CDR1 SGHTA, CDR2 FQGNSA.

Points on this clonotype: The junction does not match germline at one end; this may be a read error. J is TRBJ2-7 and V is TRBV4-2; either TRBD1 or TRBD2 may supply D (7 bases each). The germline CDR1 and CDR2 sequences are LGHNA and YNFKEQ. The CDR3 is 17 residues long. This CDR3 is CASSPQEGAGVSYERYF. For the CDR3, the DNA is TGTGCCAGCAGCCCTCAGGAGGGGGCGGGAGTTTCCTACGAGCGGTACTTC.

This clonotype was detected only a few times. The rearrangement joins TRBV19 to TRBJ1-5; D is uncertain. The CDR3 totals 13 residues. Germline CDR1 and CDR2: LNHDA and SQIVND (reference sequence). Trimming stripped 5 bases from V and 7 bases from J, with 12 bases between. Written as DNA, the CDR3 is TGTGCCAGTAGTCGGGGTATTAAGCAGCCCCAGCATTTT. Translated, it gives CASSRGIKQPQHF.

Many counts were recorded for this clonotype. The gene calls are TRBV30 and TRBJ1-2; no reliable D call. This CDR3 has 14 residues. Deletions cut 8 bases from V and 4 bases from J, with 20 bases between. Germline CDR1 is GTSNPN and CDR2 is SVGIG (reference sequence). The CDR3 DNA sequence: TGTGCCAGCAGGAAGGACTTCGGATTCTATGGCTACACCTTC. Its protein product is CASRKDFGFYGYTF.

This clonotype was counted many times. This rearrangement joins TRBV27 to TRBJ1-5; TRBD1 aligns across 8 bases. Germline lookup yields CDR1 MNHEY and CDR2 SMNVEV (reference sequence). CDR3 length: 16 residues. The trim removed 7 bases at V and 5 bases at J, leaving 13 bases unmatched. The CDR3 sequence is CASIPIRGRLDQPQHF. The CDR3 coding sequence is TGTGCCAGCATCCCTATCAGGGGGCGCCTTGATCAGCCCCAGCATTTT.

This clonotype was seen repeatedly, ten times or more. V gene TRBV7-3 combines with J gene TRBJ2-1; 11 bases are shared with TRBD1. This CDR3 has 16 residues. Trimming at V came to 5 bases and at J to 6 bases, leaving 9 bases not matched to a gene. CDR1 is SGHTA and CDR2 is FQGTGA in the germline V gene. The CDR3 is CASSIGQGARVNEQFF. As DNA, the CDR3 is TGTGCCAGCAGCATCGGACAGGGGGCGAGGGTCAATGAGCAGTTCTTC. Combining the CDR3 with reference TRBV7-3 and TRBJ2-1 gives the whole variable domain GAGVSQTPSNKVTEKGKYVELRCDPISGHTALYWYRQSLGQGPEFLIYFQGTGAADDSGLPNDRFFAVRPEGSVSTLKIQRTERGDSAVYLCASSIGQGARVNEQFFGPGTRLTVL.

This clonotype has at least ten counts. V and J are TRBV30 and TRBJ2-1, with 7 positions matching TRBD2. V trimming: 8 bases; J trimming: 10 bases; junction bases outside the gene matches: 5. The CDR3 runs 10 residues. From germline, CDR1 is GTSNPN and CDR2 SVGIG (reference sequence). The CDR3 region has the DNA TGTGCCCAGCGGGATTTGGAGCAGTTCTTC. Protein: CAQRDLEQFF. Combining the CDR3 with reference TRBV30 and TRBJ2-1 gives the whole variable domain SQTIHQWPATLVQPVGSPLSLECTVEGTSNPNLYWYRQAAGRGLQLLFYSVGIGQISSEVPQNLSASRPQDRQFILSSKKLLLSDSGFYLCAQRDLEQFFGPGTRLTVL.

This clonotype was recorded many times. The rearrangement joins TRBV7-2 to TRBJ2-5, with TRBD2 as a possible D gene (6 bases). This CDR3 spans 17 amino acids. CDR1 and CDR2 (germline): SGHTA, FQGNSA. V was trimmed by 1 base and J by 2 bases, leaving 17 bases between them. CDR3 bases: TGTGCCAGCAGCTTAGTACCGCTCGGTGGAGGGCAAGAGACCCAGTACTTC. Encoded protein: CASSLVPLGGGQETQYF.

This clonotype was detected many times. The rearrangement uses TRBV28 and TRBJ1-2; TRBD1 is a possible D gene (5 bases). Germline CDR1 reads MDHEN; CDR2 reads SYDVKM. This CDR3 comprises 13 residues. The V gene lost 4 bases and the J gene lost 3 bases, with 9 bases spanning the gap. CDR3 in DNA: TGTGCCAGCAGTTCGGACACGCACTATGGCTACACCTTC. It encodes CASSSDTHYGYTF.

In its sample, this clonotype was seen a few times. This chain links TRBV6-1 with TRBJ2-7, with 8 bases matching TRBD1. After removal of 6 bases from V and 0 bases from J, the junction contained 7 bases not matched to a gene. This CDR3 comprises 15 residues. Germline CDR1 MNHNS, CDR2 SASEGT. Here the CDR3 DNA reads TGTGCCAGCAGACTCGGACAGGGAAGCTCCTACGAGCAGTACTTC. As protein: CASRLGQGSSYEQYF.

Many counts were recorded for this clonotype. This chain's CDR3 is CASRETSDNEQFF. The DNA of the CDR3 is TGTGCCAGCAGGGAGACTAGCGACAATGAGCAGTTCTTC. This chain links TRBV2 with TRBJ2-1; 8 nucleotides line up with TRBD2. The length of the CDR3 is 13 residues. Per the germline V gene, CDR1 is SNHLY and CDR2 is FYNNEI. With V trimmed by 6 bases and J by 5 bases, 3 bases remained unmatched.